Sequencing of this TCR beta chain was carried out in a study of blood T cell repertoires in COVID-19. Looking at the study overall: Samples came from the United States, Italy and Spain, spanning acute and convalescent COVID-19. PBMCs, B-cell-depleted T cells, or T cells provided the cDNA or gDNA that made up the material.

As handled by the study authors: Reference gene primer amplification yielded estimated nucleated cell counts. Data came from immunoSEQ multiplex PCR; TCRdb stores just in-frame clones and leaves some out. V and J calls and clone size are given by that table; D and trimming were obtained from the DNA. The table lists about 310,000 clones, around 89% of them singletons. Seattle patients were enrolled while actively infected and followed longitudinally. V lost 5 bases to trimming and J lost 0 bases, with 11 bases between them. Per germline, CDR1 SEHNR and CDR2 FQNEAQ (reference sequence). The CDR3 loop spans 16 amino acids.

The TCR comes from a woman aged 40 to 49 with COVID-19, enrolled during active disease. The specimen sequenced was peripheral blood. The chain uses TRBV7-9 and TRBJ2-6, with D unresolved. In DNA form, the CDR3 reads TGTGCCAGCAGCGTTTACCGTAGCTCTGGGGCCAACGTCCTGACTTTC. Protein: CASSVYRSSGANVLTF.